Listed below are T cell receptor beta chains from one sample, sequenced in a study of cytomegalovirus exposure and HLA in healthy donors. TCRdb's copy holds only in-frame clones and misses some; the assay was immunoSEQ multiplex PCR. The top ten hold approximately 4.6% of the sample, which has approximately 170,000 clones, about 69% seen once. Sequenced input: PBMCs. These receptors were collected from a young man in good health and CMV-seropositive. Each CDR3 is given with its conserved first and last residue. D genes are given only for firm matches.

J gene | D gene | V gene | CDR3 protein | CDR3 DNA
TRBJ2-7 | TRBD2 | TRBV18 | CASSKAGESSYEQYF | TGTGCCAGCTCAAAGGCGGGGGAAAGCTCCTACGAGCAGTACTTC
TRBJ1-2 | - | TRBV4-3 | CASSQDLSQGPRVYGYTF | TGCGCCAGCAGCCAAGATCTTAGCCAGGGGCCGCGGGTGTATGGCTACACCTTC
TRBJ2-7 | - | TRBV18 | CASSPPSLGSSYEQYF | TGTGCCAGCTCACCACCGTCCCTTGGGAGCTCCTACGAGCAGTACTTC
TRBJ1-3 | TRBD1 | TRBV18 | CASSPGQGPGNTIYF | TGTGCCAGCTCACCAGGACAGGGACCTGGAAACACCATATATTTT
TRBJ2-2 | - | TRBV13 | CASSLWGAGELFF | TGTGCCAGCAGCTTATGGGGGGCCGGGGAGCTGTTTTTT
TRBJ2-6 | - | TRBV5-1 | CASSIGDSGANVLTF | TGCGCCAGCAGTATAGGAGACTCTGGGGCCAACGTCCTGACTTTC
TRBJ1-2 | - | TRBV5-8 | CASRKGANYGYTF | TGTGCCAGCAGAAAGGGGGCTAACTATGGCTACACCTTC
TRBJ1-5 | TRBD1 | TRBV6-5 | CASSYPWTGGAQPQHF | TGTGCCAGCAGTTACCCCTGGACAGGGGGCGCGCAGCCCCAGCATTTT
TRBJ2-4 | TRBD1 | TRBV28 | CASSVPGQTKNIQYF | TGTGCCAGCAGTGTGCCGGGACAGACCAAAAACATTCAGTACTTC
TRBJ1-2 | TRBD1 | TRBV5-4 | CASSYDRVSGYTF | TGTGCCAGCAGCTACGACAGGGTATCCGGCTACACCTTC
TRBJ2-3 | - | TRBV11-3 | CASSFRGGTLDTQYF | TGTGCCAGCAGCTTTCGGGGCGGGACTCTAGATACGCAGTATTTT